One sample yielded the 23 T cell receptor beta chains listed below, sequenced in a study of T cell changes during pregnancy in multiple sclerosis. The table came from immunoSEQ multiplex PCR; TCRdb's copy has only in-frame clones and leaves some out. The sample carries tens of thousands of clones, over 85% recorded once. Sequencing used peripheral blood, obtained in the third trimester of pregnancy. All receptors derive from a female donor in good health, enrolled as a control in a pregnancy study.

The gene calls are TRBV4-3 and TRBJ1-2; 10 nucleotides agree with TRBD1. The germline CDR1 and CDR2 sequences are LGHNA and YSLEER. V gave up 0 bases and J gave up 7 bases; unmatched junction bases: 8. The CDR3 spans 16 residues. For the CDR3, the DNA is TGCGCCAGCAGCCAAGATTACGGGACAGGGGCTGGTGGCTACACCTTC. Its protein product is CASSQDYGTGAGGYTF.

The rearrangement uses TRBV10-3 and TRBJ2-7, with 12 nucleotides matching TRBD1. The CDR3 covers 18 residues. CDR1 and CDR2 (germline): ENHRY, SYGVKD. The junction had 12 bases not matched to a gene; V was cut back by 4 bases and J by 2 bases. Here the CDR3 DNA reads TGTGCCATCAGTGGTACCGGGACAGGGGGCTTGCCCACCTACGAGCAGTACTTC. This translates into CAISGTGTGGLPTYEQYF.

This clone was seen just once. The rearrangement uses TRBV9 and TRBJ1-3, with 8 bases lining up with TRBD1. CDR1 and CDR2 from the germline V gene are SGDLS and YYNGEE. V lost 4 bases to trimming and J lost 7 bases; unmatched junction nucleotides: 10. CDR3 length: 15 amino acids. The CDR3 bases are TGTGCCAGCAGCACCCAGGACAGGGTGGGGAACACCATATATTTT. Translated: CASSTQDRVGNTIYF.

The chain carries TRBV12-1 and TRBJ2-7; the table assigns TRBD2, which was not confirmed against the DNA. TRBV12-1 is a documented pseudogene. This CDR3 has 16 residues. The CDR3 loop reads CASSLLAEGVRCEQYF. The CDR3 DNA reads as TGTGCCAGCAGCTTACTAGCGGAAGGAGTACGGTGCGAGCAGTACTTC.

This rearrangement joins TRBV10-1 to TRBJ1-1, with 11 bases that match TRBD1. The germline gives CDR1 WNHNN, CDR2 SYGVQD (reference sequence). This CDR3 spans 18 amino acids. V dropped 8 bases and J dropped 3; count of bases not matched to a gene: 17. Here the CDR3 DNA reads TGCGCCAGCTGGGGGGCAAGGACAGGGGGCAGCGGGTACACTGAAGCTTTCTTT. This encodes CASWGARTGGSGYTEAFF.

The genes are TRBV30 and TRBJ2-5; TRBD1 matches 9 bases. The CDR3 runs 16 residues. Germline CDR1 is GTSNPN and CDR2 is SVGIG (reference sequence). V was pared by 1 base and J by 4 bases, with 10 bases of the junction left unmatched. CDR3 residues: CAWSDHYTGGRETQYF. The DNA for the CDR3 is TGTGCCTGGAGTGATCATTATACAGGGGGCCGAGAGACCCAGTACTTC.

This chain uses TRBV4-3 with TRBJ2-2, with D perhaps TRBD2 (7 bases). This CDR3 region has 17 residues. Germline V gene data show CDR1 as LGHNA and CDR2 as YSLEER. V lost 0 bases to trimming and J lost 1 base, with 12 bases between them. This chain's CDR3 is CASSQDRGGQNTGELFF. DNA of the CDR3: TGCGCCAGCAGCCAAGATAGGGGGGGGCAGAACACCGGGGAGCTGTTTTTT.

The CDR3 here is CASSPLTGDYGYTF. The CDR3 DNA reads as TGTGCCAGCTCACCGCTGACAGGGGACTATGGCTACACCTTC. This chain links TRBV18 with TRBJ1-2, with TRBD1 matching 8 bases. The CDR3 runs to 14 residues. J gave up 3 bases and V 3 bases, and 3 bases lay outside the gene matches. Per germline, CDR1 KGHSH and CDR2 LQKENI. The full variable domain, its missing parts supplied by reference TRBV18 and TRBJ1-2, is NAGVMQNPRHLVRRRGQEARLRCSPMKGHSHVYWYRQLPEEGLKFMVYLQKENIIDESGMPKERFSAEFPKEGPSILRIQQVVRGDSAAYFCASSPLTGDYGYTFGSGTRLTVV.

The genes are TRBV5-1 and TRBJ2-1; a possible D gene is TRBD2 (6 bases). The CDR3 is 15 residues long. V lost 7 bases and J lost 4, with 18 bases in between. Germline V CDR1 and CDR2: SGHRS, YFSETQ. The CDR3 region has the DNA TGCGCCAGCCGTGAACGCCCGGGACTTTACAATGAGCAGTTCTTC. Translation gives CASRERPGLYNEQFF. Supplemented by reference TRBV5-1 and TRBJ2-1, the full variable domain reads KAGVTQTPRYLIKTRGQQVTLSCSPISGHRSVSWYQQTPGQGLQFLFEYFSETQRNKGNFPGRFSGRQFSNSRSEMNVSTLELGDSALYLCASRERPGLYNEQFFGPGTRLTVL.

The chain joins TRBV9 to TRBJ2-5, with 11 nucleotides matching TRBD2. This CDR3 spans 15 amino acids. CDR1 and CDR2 (germline): SGDLS, YYNGEE. With 5 bases clipped from V and 5 bases from J, the junction kept 8 bases outside the gene matches. Written as DNA, the CDR3 is TGTGCCAGCAGGACGCTAGCGGGAGGTCGCGAGACCCAGTACTTC. Its translation is CASRTLAGGRETQYF.

V usage is TRBV6-6 and J usage is TRBJ1-1, with D tentatively TRBD1 (5 bases). The CDR3 sequence is 16 residues long. The germline gives CDR1 MNHNY, CDR2 SVGAGI (reference sequence). Trimming shortened V by 6 bases and J by 6 bases, and 23 bases separated the two germline ends. The CDR3 spells CASRRDTYQGNPEAFF. CDR3 coding DNA: TGTGCCAGCAGGAGAGACACTTATCAGGGAAACCCTGAAGCTTTCTTT.

This clone was detected a few times. This chain links TRBV19 with TRBJ2-3, with 13 nucleotides matching TRBD2. V lost 9 bases and J lost 2; bases outside the gene matches: 5. CDR3 length: 15 residues. Germline CDR1 LNHDA, CDR2 SQIVND (reference sequence). The CDR3 region has the DNA TGTGCCAGCGGGACTAGCGGGGACAACACAGATACGCAGTATTTT. Translating it yields CASGTSGDNTDTQYF.

This clone was counted between two and nine times. The chain links TRBV15 to TRBJ1-4; TRBD1 matches 7 bases. Germline V gives CDR1 LNHNV, CDR2 YYDKDF (reference sequence). CDR3 length equals 17 residues. The junction had 12 bases not matched to a gene; V was cut back by 0 bases and J by 8 bases. CDR3 sequence (DNA): TGTGCCACCAGCAGAGATGAGGCAGGGGGGAGAGTAGAAAAACTGTTTTTT. Translated: CATSRDEAGGRVEKLFF.

The chain combines TRBV9 with TRBJ1-1; 8 positions match TRBD1. The CDR3 loop spans 19 amino acids. Germline-derived CDR1 and CDR2 are SGDLS and YYNGEE. J lost 0 bases, V lost 3 bases, and 16 bases had no gene match. CDR3 nucleotides: TGTGCCAGCAGCGCGGCCCGGGACAGGCTTACCGGAATGAACACTGAAGCTTTCTTT. It translates to CASSAARDRLTGMNTEAFF. Combining the CDR3 with reference TRBV9 and TRBJ1-1 gives the whole variable domain DSGVTQTPKHLITATGQRVTLRCSPRSGDLSVYWYQQSLDQGLQFLIQYYNGEERAKGNILERFSAQQFPDLHSELNLSSLELGDSALYFCASSAARDRLTGMNTEAFFGQGTRLTVV.

The chain couples TRBV7-8 to TRBJ2-1; 13 nucleotides line up with TRBD2. V was pared by 5 bases and J by 8 bases, with 9 bases of the junction left unmatched. Germline values: CDR1 SGHVS, CDR2 FQNEAQ. The CDR3 runs to 16 residues. CDR3 sequence (DNA): TGTGCCAGCAGCCAACGGACTAGCGGGAGTAGCGATGAGCAGTTCTTC. Amino acids: CASSQRTSGSSDEQFF.

The V call is TRBV6-5, the J call TRBJ2-7; TRBD1 agrees at 7 bases. Germline loops: CDR1 MNHEY, CDR2 SVGAGI. The junction had 7 bases not matched to a gene; V was cut back by 4 bases and J by 1 base. This CDR3 has 15 amino acids. This chain's CDR3 is CASSSLTGLSYEQYF. The CDR3 coding sequence is TGTGCCAGCAGTTCTCTGACAGGGTTATCCTACGAGCAGTACTTC.

This chain connects TRBV27 to TRBJ1-1; tentative D call: TRBD1 (5 bases). The V gene lost 4 bases and the J gene lost 0 bases, with 15 bases spanning the gap. Germline lookup yields CDR1 MNHEY and CDR2 SMNVEV (reference sequence). The CDR3 has 16 amino acids. This CDR3 reads CASSSGDRYMNTEAFF. In nucleotides, the CDR3 is TGTGCCAGCAGTTCCGGAGACAGATACATGAACACTGAAGCTTTCTTT.

The J gene is TRBJ2-1, the V gene TRBV5-8; D gene uncertain. CDR1 SGHTS and CDR2 YDEGEE come from the germline V gene. CDR3 size: 16 residues. Trimming removed 1 base at V and 8 bases at J, with 19 bases between. The CDR3: CASSLTEVQFGDEQFF. As DNA, the CDR3 is TGTGCCAGCAGCTTGACCGAAGTCCAGTTCGGAGATGAGCAGTTCTTC.

CDR3 coding DNA: TGTGCCAGCAGCCCGCTCACATCGTCCCAGTACTTC. This sequence encodes CASSPLTSSQYF. The chain uses TRBV7-2 and TRBJ2-5; D gene ambiguous. In germline, CDR1 is SGHTA, CDR2 FQGNSA. There are 12 residues in the CDR3. The V end was cut by 5 bases, the J end by 9 bases, with 13 bases between. Drawing the rest from reference TRBV7-2 and TRBJ2-5, the complete variable domain is GAGVSQSPSNKVTEKGKDVELRCDPISGHTALYWYRQSLGQGLEFLIYFQGNSAPDKSGLPSDRFSAERTGGSVSTLTIQRTQQEDSAVYLCASSPLTSSQYFGPGTRLLVL.

The chain combines TRBV2 with TRBJ1-4; TRBD1 agrees at 9 bases. After removal of 5 bases from V and 11 bases from J, the junction contained 9 bases not matched to a gene. This CDR3 spans 14 amino acids. Germline V CDR1 and CDR2: SNHLY, FYNNEI. The DNA of the CDR3 is TGTGCCAGCAGTCCGGGACAGGGCCATCAGAAACTGTTTTTT. It translates to CASSPGQGHQKLFF.

The DNA of the CDR3 is TGTGCCGGTCGAAGAAGGAGAGCTTACACTGAAGCTTTCTTT. It translates to CAGRRRRAYTEAFF. The rearrangement joins TRBV28 to TRBJ1-1; the D is unclear. Germline values: CDR1 MDHEN, CDR2 SYDVKM. This CDR3 comprises 14 residues. Trimming cost V 11 bases and J 3 bases, with 19 bases left between them.

This chain connects TRBV6-1 to TRBJ1-5; D remains unclear. The length of the CDR3 is 13 residues. Germline values: CDR1 MNHNS, CDR2 SASEGT. V lost 5 bases and J 0 bases, leaving 5 bases between the germline ends. The CDR3 DNA is TGTGCCAGCAGTATTAGTAGCAATCAGCCCCAGCATTTT. As protein: CASSISSNQPQHF.

The chain is built from TRBV11-2 and TRBJ1-2, with D hard to call. V lost 5 bases and J lost 7, with 14 bases in between. Germline-derived CDR1 and CDR2 are SGHAT and FQNNGV. CDR3 length equals 13 residues. This CDR3 reads CASSPRGVRGYTF. CDR3 in DNA: TGTGCCAGCAGCCCCCGGGGAGTGCGTGGCTACACCTTC. Complete variable domain (other parts from reference TRBV11-2 and TRBJ1-2): EAGVAQSPRYKIIEKRQSVAFWCNPISGHATLYWYQQILGQGPKLLIQFQNNGVVDDSQLPKDRFSAERLKGVDSTLKIQPAKLEDSAVYLCASSPRGVRGYTFGSGTRLTVV.